This entry is about one TCR beta chain. This specimen comes from a study of blood T cell repertoires in COVID-19. Overall study: Sites in the United States, Italy and Spain provided acute and convalescent COVID-19 samples.

Looked up from germline, CDR1 is SGHNT and CDR2 is YYREEE (reference sequence). Trimming left V 0 bases short and J 1 base short, with 7 bases between. CDR3 size: 14 residues. Using immunoSEQ multiplex PCR, the repertoire was profiled, and TCRdb retains in-frame clones only, with some absent. The sample carries 80,000 to 100,000 clones, approximately 89% recorded once. The chain combines TRBV5-4 with TRBJ1-1; no reliable D call. Source material: peripheral blood. The source is a human donor in a cohort sampled during active COVID-19. This CDR3 reads CASSLGRENTEAFF. In nucleotides, the CDR3 is TGTGCCAGCAGCTTGGGGAGAGAGAACACTGAAGCTTTCTTT.